Sequencing of this T cell receptor (beta chain) was carried out in a study of T cell responses to AZD1222 COVID-19 vaccine. TCRdb's table, derived via immunoSEQ multiplex PCR, lists solely in-frame clones and lacks some. The table includes about 150,000 clones, 70% to 90% detected once. The CDR3 consists of 15 residues. V dropped 2 bases and J dropped 6 bases, with 14 bases sitting between them. The germline gives CDR1 SGHRS, CDR2 YFSETQ. The sample consisted of peripheral blood, taken after recovery from COVID-19. The clonotype was recovered from an adult who had recovered from COVID-19. The chain joins TRBV5-1 to TRBJ2-2; D might be TRBD2 (6 bases). The CDR3 loop reads CASSLLAGGAGELFF. The CDR3, as DNA: TGCGCCAGCAGCTTACTAGCCGGTGGTGCCGGGGAGCTGTTTTTT.